These 28 T cell receptor beta chains share one sample of origin, sequenced in a study of response to subunit inactivated influenza vaccine. TCRdb re-called the RT-PCR reads with MiXCR, one entry per CDR3 protein. This sample has 700,000 to 800,000 distinct CDR3 sequences; approximately 17% occur once, and the top ten carry roughly a tenth. Here the sequenced sample was PBMCs from blood, taken more than 4 days after vaccination. The receptors originated from a man aged 50 to 60 who received an inactivated influenza vaccine.

This clonotype occurred a few times. The gene calls are TRBV12-3 or TRBV12-4 and TRBJ2-2; 7 bases map to TRBD2. The ends lost 5 bases at V and 2 bases at J; junction bases unmatched: 8. This CDR3 spans 16 amino acids. The DNA of the CDR3 is TGTGCCAGCAGTCCCGGGGACTACCTAAACACCGGGGAGCTGTTTTTT. This codes for CASSPGDYLNTGELFF.

This clonotype came up a few times. The chain uses TRBV6-2 or TRBV6-3 and TRBJ2-1; TRBD2 aligns across 10 bases. Germline values: CDR1 MNHEY, CDR2 SVGEGT. Trimming removed 6 bases from V and 5 bases from J; junction bases left unmatched: 7. This CDR3 region has 15 residues. As DNA, the CDR3 is TGTGCCAGCAGGCAAAGCGGGAGGGCACACAATGAGCAGTTCTTC. It is translated as CASRQSGRAHNEQFF.

This clonotype showed up many times. V usage is TRBV7-2 and J usage is TRBJ2-7; D ambiguous. Trimming removed 0 bases at V and 4 bases at J, with 7 bases between. Germline assignment: CDR1 SGHTA and CDR2 FQGNSA. CDR3 length: 13 residues. The CDR3: CASSLADVYEQYF. For the CDR3, the DNA is TGTGCCAGCAGCTTAGCGGACGTATACGAGCAGTACTTC.

This clonotype came up many times. The chain is built from TRBV2 and TRBJ2-1; D gene uncertain. The CDR3 is made up of 13 amino acids. Deletions cut 6 bases from V and 3 bases from J, with 9 bases between. Germline-derived CDR1 and CDR2 are SNHLY and FYNNEI. This chain's CDR3 is CASRSPFYNEQFF. CDR3 nucleotides: TGTGCCAGCAGAAGTCCCTTCTACAATGAGCAGTTCTTC.

This clonotype was seen a few times. This chain uses TRBV5-6 with TRBJ1-2, with D unclear. V lost 0 bases and J lost 4, with 13 bases in between. CDR1 and CDR2 from the germline V gene are SGHDT and YYEEEE. CDR3 length: 15 amino acids. The chain's CDR3 is CASSLEVSKVYGYTF. CDR3 in DNA: TGTGCCAGCAGCTTGGAGGTATCCAAGGTCTATGGCTACACCTTC.

This clonotype was detected a few times. J is TRBJ1-2 and V is TRBV25-1, with TRBD1 identical over 7 bases. The trim removed 1 base at V and 2 bases at J, leaving 1 base unmatched. CDR3 size: 14 residues. Germline CDR1 and CDR2: MGHDK and SYGVNS. The CDR3 sequence is CASSESTGNYGYTF. In DNA, the CDR3 is TGTGCCAGCAGTGAATCGACAGGGAACTATGGCTACACCTTC.

The gene calls are TRBV6-5 and TRBJ2-5, with 9 bases identical to TRBD2. This CDR3 is 19 amino acids long. The germline CDR1 and CDR2 sequences are MNHEY and SVGAGI. V dropped 1 base and J dropped 2; count of bases not matched to a gene: 14. The CDR3 loop reads CASSYLRIWREGPQETQYF. The CDR3 bases are TGTGCCAGCAGTTACTTACGGATATGGCGGGAGGGTCCTCAAGAGACCCAGTACTTC.

The sample holds a few counts of this clonotype. The V and J genes are TRBV20-1 and TRBJ2-2; 11 bases align to TRBD1. J lost 4 bases, V lost 3 bases, and 4 bases had no gene match. The germline CDR1 and CDR2 sequences are DFQATT and SNEGSKA (reference sequence). The CDR3 covers 15 residues. CDR3 nucleotides: TGCAGTGCTAGGGACAGGGGGCGCGGCACCGGGGAGCTGTTTTTT. Amino acids: CSARDRGRGTGELFF.

This clonotype was observed a handful of times. The rearrangement links TRBV7-9 to TRBJ1-2; D unclear. The CDR3 sequence is 13 residues long. In germline, CDR1 is SEHNR, CDR2 FQNEAQ (reference sequence). Trimming shortened V by 5 bases and J by 7 bases, and 14 bases separated the two germline ends. The CDR3 reads CASSQAGSSGYTF. In DNA, the CDR3 is TGTGCCAGCAGCCAAGCCGGTTCGTCTGGCTACACCTTC.

The V call is TRBV12-3 or TRBV12-4, the J call TRBJ2-3, with D perhaps matching TRBD2 (5 bases). The CDR3 contains 13 residues. V lost 7 bases and J lost 4, with 12 bases in between. CDR3 sequence: CASTTLGADTQYF. CDR3 nucleotides: TGTGCCAGCACCACGCTCGGGGCAGATACGCAGTATTTT.

To note about this clonotype: The junction does not match germline at one end; this may be a read error. The V gene is TRBV5-1, the J gene TRBJ2-1, with no clear D. CDR1 and CDR2 from the germline V gene are SGHRS and YFSETQ. The CDR3 has 16 residues. In DNA, the CDR3 is TGCGCCAGCGGCTTGGTTGGTGGCTCCTCCGGCGCTGAGCAGTTCTTC. Protein: CASGLVGGSSGAEQFF.

The CDR3, as DNA: TGTGCCTGGAAGCAGTCTAGCGGGACTCCCTACAATGAGCAGTTCTTC. Its translation is CAWKQSSGTPYNEQFF. The rearrangement uses TRBV30 and TRBJ2-1; 9 nucleotides align to TRBD2. V shed 4 bases and J 2 bases; nucleotides not matched to a gene: 9. Germline CDR1 reads GTSNPN; CDR2 reads SVGIG (reference sequence). The CDR3 has 16 amino acids.

This sequence joins TRBV28 and TRBJ2-3, with 9 bases identical to TRBD1. The ends lost 5 bases at V and 4 bases at J; junction bases unmatched: 7. The CDR3 is 15 residues long. Germline CDR1 is MDHEN and CDR2 is SYDVKM. The CDR3 DNA reads TGTGCCAGCAGTATACCGGGACAGGGCGCAGATACGCAGTATTTT. Amino acid sequence: CASSIPGQGADTQYF.

Only a few counts were recorded for this clonotype. The chain links TRBV20-1 to TRBJ2-7; weak D call: TRBD1 (6 bases). V was shortened by 5 bases and J by 6 bases, with 17 bases between the two germline ends. This CDR3 comprises 13 residues. Germline CDR1 reads DFQATT; CDR2 reads SNEGSKA (reference sequence). In DNA, the CDR3 is TGCAGTGCTCCTAGACAGGTGCTAGGCGAGCAGTACTTC. Encoded protein: CSAPRQVLGEQYF.

This clonotype was picked up a small number of times. This chain uses TRBV6-5 with TRBJ1-4, with TRBD1 identical over 7 bases. V gave up 0 bases and J gave up 8 bases; unmatched junction bases: 9. The CDR3 contains 16 residues. Germline V CDR1 and CDR2: MNHEY, SVGAGI. CDR3 DNA sequence: TGTGCCAGCAGTTACTCGAAGGCAGGGACAGTCGAAAAACTGTTTTTT. Its protein is CASSYSKAGTVEKLFF.

The chain employs TRBV6-1 and TRBJ1-5, with D unclear. Deletions cut 11 bases from V and 1 base from J, with 12 bases between. Per germline, CDR1 MNHNS and CDR2 SASEGT. The CDR3 extends over 13 amino acids. For the CDR3, the DNA is TGTGCCGCGTCCCGGGAGAGCAATCAGCCCCAGCATTTT. Translating gives CAASRESNQPQHF.

V gene TRBV7-2 combines with J gene TRBJ2-1, with 12 positions matching TRBD2. This CDR3 spans 16 amino acids. Per the germline V gene, CDR1 is SGHTA and CDR2 is FQGNSA. V was pared by 6 bases and J by 8 bases, with 11 bases of the junction left unmatched. CDR3 DNA: TGTGCCAGCAGTACTAGCGGGGGGTCCCCCTGGGATGAGCAGTTCTTC. Translation: CASSTSGGSPWDEQFF. The variable domain in full, with the rest retrieved from reference TRBV7-2 and TRBJ2-1, is GAGVSQSPSNKVTEKGKDVELRCDPISGHTALYWYRQSLGQGLEFLIYFQGNSAPDKSGLPSDRFSAERTGGSVSTLTIQRTQQEDSAVYLCASSTSGGSPWDEQFFGPGTRLTVL.

CDR3 loop: CASSLGESGGREPQHF. The CDR3 DNA reads TGTGCCAGCAGTTTAGGAGAGTCAGGGGGCAGGGAGCCCCAGCATTTT. V and J are TRBV12-3 or TRBV12-4 and TRBJ1-5, with 8 nucleotides matching TRBD1. The trim removed 1 base at V and 8 bases at J, leaving 10 bases unmatched. The CDR3 totals 16 residues.

The chain is built from TRBV7-9 and TRBJ2-7, with D perhaps being TRBD1 or TRBD2 (6 bases each). The CDR3 contains 13 residues. CDR1 is SEHNR and CDR2 is FQNEAQ in the germline V gene (reference sequence). V was trimmed by 1 base and J by 7 bases, leaving 11 bases between them. The CDR3 sequence: CASSLGGAGEQYF. DNA for the CDR3: TGTGCCAGCAGCTTAGGGGGGGCAGGAGAGCAGTACTTC.

The rearrangement links TRBV6-5 to TRBJ2-2; TRBD1 matches 7 bases. The germline V gene has CDR1 MNHEY and CDR2 SVGAGI. Trimming cost V 1 base and J 5 bases; bases outside gene matches: 13. The CDR3 sequence is 18 residues long. CDR3 sequence: CASSYYGVVGGRTGELFF. The CDR3, as DNA: TGTGCCAGCAGTTACTATGGGGTTGTAGGGGGCAGGACCGGGGAGCTGTTTTTT.

The chain has TRBV11-2 and TRBJ1-1, with a possible D match to TRBD1 (6 bases). This CDR3 has 18 amino acids. CDR1 and CDR2 (germline): SGHAT, FQNNGV. V was shortened by 0 bases and J by 1 base, with 18 bases between the two germline ends. CDR3 in amino acids: CASSLEGQGKGPNTEAFF. CDR3 sequence (DNA): TGTGCCAGCAGCTTAGAAGGGCAGGGGAAGGGACCGAACACTGAAGCTTTCTTT.

This clonotype has a handful of counts. The V and J genes are TRBV5-1 and TRBJ1-4; TRBD1 matches at 8 bases. The CDR3 totals 15 residues. Germline V gene data show CDR1 as SGHRS and CDR2 as YFSETQ. The J segment lost 5 bases and the V segment lost 5 bases, leaving 8 bases of the junction unmatched. The CDR3 loop is CASSSTGTGNEKLFF. The CDR3 DNA reads TGCGCCAGCAGTTCCACGGGGACAGGCAATGAAAAACTGTTTTTT.

This clonotype was detected only a few times. V and J are TRBV7-2 and TRBJ2-2; 8 nucleotides line up with TRBD2. Germline-derived CDR1 and CDR2 are SGHTA and FQGNSA. CDR3 length equals 13 residues. This chain's CDR3 is CAAAGGSTGELFF. CDR3 sequence (DNA): TGTGCTGCGGCGGGAGGCTCCACCGGGGAGCTGTTTTTT.

This clonotype was seen at least ten times. This chain uses TRBV15 with TRBJ2-1; 7 nucleotides match TRBD1. After removal of 5 bases from V and 8 bases from J, the junction contained 6 bases not matched to a gene. There are 13 residues in the CDR3. Germline V gives CDR1 LNHNV, CDR2 YYDKDF (reference sequence). CDR3 sequence reads: CATSGTEGYEQFF. DNA for the CDR3: TGTGCCACCAGCGGGACAGAGGGCTATGAGCAGTTCTTC.

The rearrangement links TRBV5-1 to TRBJ2-7; 7 nucleotides align to TRBD1. V lost 3 bases, J lost 2 bases, and 8 bases stayed unmatched. This CDR3 is built from 15 residues. Germline CDR1 is SGHRS and CDR2 is YFSETQ. The chain's CDR3 is CASSSATGIAYEQYF. CDR3 coding DNA: TGCGCCAGCAGCTCCGCGACAGGGATCGCCTACGAGCAGTACTTC.

The chain recombines TRBV27 with TRBJ1-5; maybe TRBD1 (6 bases). Germline CDR1 and CDR2: MNHEY and SMNVEV (reference sequence). V lost 7 bases to trimming and J lost 7 bases, with 20 bases between them. The CDR3 length is 15 residues. CDR3 loop: CASIPRDKREQPQHF. In DNA form, the CDR3 reads TGTGCCAGCATCCCCCGGGACAAGCGGGAGCAGCCCCAGCATTTT.

The rearrangement uses TRBV2 and TRBJ2-1; no definite D call. Germline loops: CDR1 SNHLY, CDR2 FYNNEI. This CDR3 region has 12 residues. The V end was cut by 7 bases, the J end by 6 bases, with 10 bases between. The CDR3 loop is CASTWTGNEQFF. The CDR3, as DNA: TGTGCCAGCACCTGGACCGGCAATGAGCAGTTCTTC.

The CDR3 loop reads CASSLIRTKINYEQYF. Written as DNA, the CDR3 is TGTGCCAGCAGCTTAATCAGGACCAAAATTAACTACGAGCAGTACTTC. The rearrangement joins TRBV11-2 to TRBJ2-7, with D hard to call. Between the trimmed V and J ends, which lost 2 bases and 3 bases, there was a span of 17 bases. The germline gives CDR1 SGHAT, CDR2 FQNNGV. The CDR3 length is 16 residues.